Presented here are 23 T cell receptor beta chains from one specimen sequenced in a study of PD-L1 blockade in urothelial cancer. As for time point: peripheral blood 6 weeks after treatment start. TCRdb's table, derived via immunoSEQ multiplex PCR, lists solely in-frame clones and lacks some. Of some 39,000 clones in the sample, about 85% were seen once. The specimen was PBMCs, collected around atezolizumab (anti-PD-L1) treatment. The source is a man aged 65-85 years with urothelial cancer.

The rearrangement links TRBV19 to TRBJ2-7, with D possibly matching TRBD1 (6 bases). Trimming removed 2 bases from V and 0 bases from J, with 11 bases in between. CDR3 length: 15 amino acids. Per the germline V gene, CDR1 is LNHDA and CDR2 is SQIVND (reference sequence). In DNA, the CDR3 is TGTGCCAGTAGTATAAGGTACAGGGCCTCCTACGAGCAGTACTTC. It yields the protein CASSIRYRASYEQYF.

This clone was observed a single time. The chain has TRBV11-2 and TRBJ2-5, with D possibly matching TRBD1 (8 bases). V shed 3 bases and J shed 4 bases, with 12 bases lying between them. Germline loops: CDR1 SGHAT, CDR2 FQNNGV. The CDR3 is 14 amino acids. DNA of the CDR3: TGTGCCAGCAGCTTCACAGGGGGGGGAGAGACCCAGTACTTC. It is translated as CASSFTGGGETQYF.

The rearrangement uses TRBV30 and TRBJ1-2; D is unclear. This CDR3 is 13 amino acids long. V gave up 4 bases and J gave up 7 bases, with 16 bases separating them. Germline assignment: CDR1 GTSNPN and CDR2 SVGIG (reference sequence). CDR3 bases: TGTGCCTGGAACAGTTTCGGCCAGGTTGGCTACACCTTC. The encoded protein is CAWNSFGQVGYTF. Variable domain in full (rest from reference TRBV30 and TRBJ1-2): SQTIHQWPATLVQPVGSPLSLECTVEGTSNPNLYWYRQAAGRGLQLLFYSVGIGQISSEVPQNLSASRPQDRQFILSSKKLLLSDSGFYLCAWNSFGQVGYTFGSGTRLTVV.

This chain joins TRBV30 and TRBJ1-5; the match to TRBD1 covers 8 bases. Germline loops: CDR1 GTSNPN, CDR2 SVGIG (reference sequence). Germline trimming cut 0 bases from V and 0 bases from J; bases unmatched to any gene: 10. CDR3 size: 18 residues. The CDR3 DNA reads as TGTGCCTGGAGTGTATCGACAGGGGCCCTTTATAGCAATCAGCCCCAGCATTTT. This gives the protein CAWSVSTGALYSNQPQHF.

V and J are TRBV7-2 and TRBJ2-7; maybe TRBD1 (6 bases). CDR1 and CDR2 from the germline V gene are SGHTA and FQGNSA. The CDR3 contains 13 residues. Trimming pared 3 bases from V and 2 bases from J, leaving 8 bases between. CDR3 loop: CASSFKGAYEQYF. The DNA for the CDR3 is TGTGCCAGCAGCTTTAAGGGGGCCTACGAGCAGTACTTC.

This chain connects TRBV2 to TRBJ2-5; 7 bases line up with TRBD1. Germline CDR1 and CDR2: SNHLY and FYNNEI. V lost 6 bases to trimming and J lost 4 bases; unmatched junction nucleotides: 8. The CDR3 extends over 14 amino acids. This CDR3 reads CASRGTAGGETQYF. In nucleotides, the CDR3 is TGTGCCAGCAGGGGGACAGCTGGGGGAGAGACCCAGTACTTC.

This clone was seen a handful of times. CDR3 region: CATDRTTSGRPSYNEQFF. The CDR3 nucleotides read TGTGCCACCGACCGCACGACTAGCGGGAGGCCGTCCTACAATGAGCAGTTCTTC. This chain uses TRBV19 with TRBJ2-1; 13 nucleotides agree with TRBD2. V lost 10 bases, J lost 1 base, and 13 bases stayed unmatched. Germline V gene lookup returns CDR1 LNHDA and CDR2 SQIVND (reference sequence). CDR3 size: 18 residues. The whole variable domain, remainder taken from reference TRBV19 and TRBJ2-1, is DGGITQSPKYLFRKEGQNVTLSCEQNLNHDAMYWYRQDPGQGLRLIYYSQIVNDFQKGDIAEGYSVSREKKESFPLTVTSAQKNPTAFYLCATDRTTSGRPSYNEQFFGPGTRLTVL.

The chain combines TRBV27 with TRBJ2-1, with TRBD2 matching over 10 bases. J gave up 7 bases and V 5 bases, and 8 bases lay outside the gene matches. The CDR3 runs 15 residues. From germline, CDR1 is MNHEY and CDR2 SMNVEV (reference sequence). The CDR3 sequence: CASSAASGRWNEQFF. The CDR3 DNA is TGTGCCAGCAGTGCTGCTAGCGGGAGATGGAATGAGCAGTTCTTC.

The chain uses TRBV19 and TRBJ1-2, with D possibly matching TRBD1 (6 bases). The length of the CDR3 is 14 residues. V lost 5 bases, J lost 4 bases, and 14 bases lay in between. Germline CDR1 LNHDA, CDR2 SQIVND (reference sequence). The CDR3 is CASSRMDSIYGYTF. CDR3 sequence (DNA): TGTGCCAGTAGTCGGATGGACAGCATCTATGGCTACACCTTC.

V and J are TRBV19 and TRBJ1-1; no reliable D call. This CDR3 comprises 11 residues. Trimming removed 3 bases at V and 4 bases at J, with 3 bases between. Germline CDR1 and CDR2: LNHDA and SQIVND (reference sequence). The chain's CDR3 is CASSMATEAFF. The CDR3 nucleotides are TGTGCCAGTAGTATGGCCACTGAAGCTTTCTTT.

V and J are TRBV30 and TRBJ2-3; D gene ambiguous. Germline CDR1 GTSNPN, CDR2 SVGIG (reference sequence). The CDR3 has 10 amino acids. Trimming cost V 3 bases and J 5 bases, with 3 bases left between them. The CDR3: CAWSGDTQYF. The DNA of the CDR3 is TGTGCCTGGAGCGGAGATACGCAGTATTTT.

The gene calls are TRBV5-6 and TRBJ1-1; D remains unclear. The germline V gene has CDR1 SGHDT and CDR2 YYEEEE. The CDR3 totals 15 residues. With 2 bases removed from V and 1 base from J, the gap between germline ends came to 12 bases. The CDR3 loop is CASSFVATENTEAFF. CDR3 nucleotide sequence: TGTGCCAGCAGCTTTGTAGCGACTGAGAACACTGAAGCTTTCTTT.

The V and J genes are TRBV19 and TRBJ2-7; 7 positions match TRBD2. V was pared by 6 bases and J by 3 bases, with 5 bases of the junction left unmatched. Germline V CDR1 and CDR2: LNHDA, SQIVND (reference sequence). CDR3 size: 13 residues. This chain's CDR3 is CASRSLADYEQYF. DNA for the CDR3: TGTGCCAGTAGAAGCCTAGCGGACTACGAGCAGTACTTC. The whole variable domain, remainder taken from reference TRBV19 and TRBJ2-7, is DGGITQSPKYLFRKEGQNVTLSCEQNLNHDAMYWYRQDPGQGLRLIYYSQIVNDFQKGDIAEGYSVSREKKESFPLTVTSAQKNPTAFYLCASRSLADYEQYFGPGTRLTVT.

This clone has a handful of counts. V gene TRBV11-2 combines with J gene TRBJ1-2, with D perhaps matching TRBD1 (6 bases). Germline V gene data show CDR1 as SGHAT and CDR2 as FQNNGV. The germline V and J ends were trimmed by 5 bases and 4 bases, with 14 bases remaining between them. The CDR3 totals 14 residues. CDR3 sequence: CASSADSSSYGYTF. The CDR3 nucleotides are TGTGCCAGCAGCGCGGACAGCTCTAGCTATGGCTACACCTTC.

Here the CDR3 reads CASSFAVAGGYNEQFF. The DNA for the CDR3 is TGCGCCAGCAGCTTTGCGGTAGCGGGAGGCTACAATGAGCAGTTCTTC. The rearrangement uses TRBV5-1 and TRBJ2-1, with 10 bases aligning to TRBD2. V was pared by 2 bases and J by 3 bases, with 5 bases of the junction left unmatched. The CDR3 length is 16 residues. The germline V gene has CDR1 SGHRS and CDR2 YFSETQ. Drawing the rest from reference TRBV5-1 and TRBJ2-1, the complete variable domain is KAGVTQTPRYLIKTRGQQVTLSCSPISGHRSVSWYQQTPGQGLQFLFEYFSETQRNKGNFPGRFSGRQFSNSRSEMNVSTLELGDSALYLCASSFAVAGGYNEQFFGPGTRLTVL.

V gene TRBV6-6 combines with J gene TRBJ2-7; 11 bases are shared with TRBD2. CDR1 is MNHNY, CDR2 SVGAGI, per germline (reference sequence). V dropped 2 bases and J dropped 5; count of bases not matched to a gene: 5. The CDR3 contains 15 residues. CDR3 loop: CASSYLTSGSDEQYF. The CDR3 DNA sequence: TGTGCCAGCAGTTACCTCACTAGCGGGAGCGACGAGCAGTACTTC.

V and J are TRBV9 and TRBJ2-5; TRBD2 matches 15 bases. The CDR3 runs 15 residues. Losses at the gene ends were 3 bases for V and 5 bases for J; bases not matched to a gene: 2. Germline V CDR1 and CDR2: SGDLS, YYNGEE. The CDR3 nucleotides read TGTGCCAGCAGCGCCGGACTAGCGGGAGGGGAGACCCAGTACTTC. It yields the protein CASSAGLAGGETQYF.

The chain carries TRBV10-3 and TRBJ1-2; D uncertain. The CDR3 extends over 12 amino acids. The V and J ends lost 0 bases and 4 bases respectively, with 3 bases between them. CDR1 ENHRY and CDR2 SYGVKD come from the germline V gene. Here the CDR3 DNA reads TGTGCCATCAGTGAGTCTAGCTATGGCTACACCTTC. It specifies CAISESSYGYTF.

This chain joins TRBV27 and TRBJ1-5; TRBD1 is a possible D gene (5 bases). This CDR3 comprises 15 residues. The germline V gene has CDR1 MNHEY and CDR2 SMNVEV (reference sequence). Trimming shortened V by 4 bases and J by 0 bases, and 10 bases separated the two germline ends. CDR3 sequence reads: CASSSDRVSNQPQHF. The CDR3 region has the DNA TGTGCCAGCAGTTCAGACAGAGTTAGCAATCAGCCCCAGCATTTT.

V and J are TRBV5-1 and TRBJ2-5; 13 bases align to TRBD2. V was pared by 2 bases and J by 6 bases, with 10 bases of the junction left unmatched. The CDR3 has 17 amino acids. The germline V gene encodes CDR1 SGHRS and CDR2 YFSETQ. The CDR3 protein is CASSLTRTSGSMQTQYF. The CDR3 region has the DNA TGCGCCAGCAGCTTAACACGGACTAGCGGGAGTATGCAGACCCAGTACTTC. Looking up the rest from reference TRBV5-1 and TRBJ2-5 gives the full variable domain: KAGVTQTPRYLIKTRGQQVTLSCSPISGHRSVSWYQQTPGQGLQFLFEYFSETQRNKGNFPGRFSGRQFSNSRSEMNVSTLELGDSALYLCASSLTRTSGSMQTQYFGPGTRLLVL.

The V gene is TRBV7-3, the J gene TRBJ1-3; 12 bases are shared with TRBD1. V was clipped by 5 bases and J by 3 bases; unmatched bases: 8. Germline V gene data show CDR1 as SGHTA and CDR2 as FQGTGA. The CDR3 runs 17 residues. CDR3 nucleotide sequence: TGTGCCAGCAGCCCTACCGGGACAGGGGGCTATGGAAACACCATATATTTT. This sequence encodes CASSPTGTGGYGNTIYF.

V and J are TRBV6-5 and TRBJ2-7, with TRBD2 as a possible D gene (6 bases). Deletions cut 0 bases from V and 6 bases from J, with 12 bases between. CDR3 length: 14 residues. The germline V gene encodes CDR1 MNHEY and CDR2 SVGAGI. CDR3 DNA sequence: TGTGCCAGCAGTTACTCTGGCGGGGACGGCGAGCAGTACTTC. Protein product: CASSYSGGDGEQYF.

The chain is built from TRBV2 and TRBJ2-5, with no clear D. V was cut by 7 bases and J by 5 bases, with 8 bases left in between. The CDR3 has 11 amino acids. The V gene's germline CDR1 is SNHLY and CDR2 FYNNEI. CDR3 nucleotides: TGTGCCAGCAAAACCCAGGAGACCCAGTACTTC. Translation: CASKTQETQYF.